This TCR beta chain was recorded in a study of T cells in Graves' hyperthyroidism and ophthalmopathy. Notes on the study in general: Blood also showed most of the thyroid clonotypes that were expanded above 0.001.

There were TCR beta CDR3 regions amplified from RNA transcripts. Initially, a first-round RT-PCR of the TCR CDR3 employed the HTBI primer set. In TCRdb, the multiplex PCR reads were re-called with MiXCR into one record per CDR3 protein. This table holds roughly 750,000 distinct CDR3 sequences, around 15% found once. Researchers defined stable Graves' hyperthyroidism as no ophthalmopathy progression within 18 months. For the diagnoses, clinical symptoms, serum thyroxine and TRAb, thyroid ultrasound and orbital computed tomography were used. PBMCs were collected from an approximately 10 ml volume of fresh peripheral blood. This CDR3 is 16 amino acids long. V lost 4 bases to trimming and J lost 2 bases, with 15 bases between them. This clonotype was detected only once. Its antigen is unknown.

The receptor comes from a man aged 18-30 years with Graves' hyperthyroidism. The sample was blood. The chain recombines TRBV12-3 or TRBV12-4 with TRBJ1-3, with D perhaps matching TRBD1 (6 bases). The CDR3 reads CASSWGTPTPGNTIYF. The CDR3, as DNA: TGTGCCAGCAGTTGGGGGACACCGACCCCTGGAAACACCATATATTTT.